In this sample, the clone carrying this T cell receptor beta chain turned up once. The sample is drawn from a study of blood T cell repertoires in COVID-19. Study overall: PBMCs, B-cell-depleted T cells, or T cells were the source of the cDNA or gDNA that made up the material.

The CDR3 is 15 amino acids. The V end was cut by 7 bases, the J end by 0 bases, with 16 bases between. Germline V gives CDR1 SGHRS, CDR2 YFSETQ. Here immunoSEQ multiplex PCR was the method, and the copy in TCRdb shows in-frame clones only, minus some. Of about 74,000 clones in the sample, 70% to 80% were seen once. The TCR comes from an older man with active or convalescent COVID-19. The V and J genes are TRBV5-1 and TRBJ1-2, with D unresolved. What was sequenced was peripheral blood. CDR3: CASGASGGTNYGYTF. The CDR3 nucleotides read TGCGCCAGCGGAGCCAGTGGTGGAACTAACTATGGCTACACCTTC.